This TCR beta chain was recovered during a study of blood T cells in healthy people across ages. Broader study findings: Among long-lived donors, naive CD4+ cells were more numerous and diversity higher than in aged donors. Naive T cell percentage and TCR beta diversity correlated strongly.

The V gene lost 4 bases and the J gene lost 5 bases, with 18 bases spanning the gap. CDR1 is LGHNA and CDR2 is YNFKEQ in the germline V gene. The CDR3 totals 17 residues. This clonotype was observed a few times. Its target is not known. Isolating PBMCs gave at least 6 million of these cells per sample. A sample-barcoded 5' primer and a J-beta primer mix were used in a second PCR of roughly 7 to 11 cycles. Each CDR3 protein gets one entry after TCRdb re-called the 5' RACE reads with MiXCR. The sample records around 990,000 distinct CDR3 sequences, roughly two fifths being singletons. The receptor was isolated from a man aged 18 to 30 in good health. The material sequenced was blood. J is TRBJ1-6 and V is TRBV4-2; D is unresolved. CDR3 loop: CASSPSCGVSNNSPLHF. CDR3 sequence (DNA): TGTGCCAGCAGCCCGTCTTGTGGGGTATCCAATAATTCACCCCTCCACTTT.